The source of this T cell receptor (beta chain) is a study of PD-1 blockade in mismatch repair-deficient tumors. Some clones are missing from TCRdb's copy, which holds only in-frame ones; the method was immunoSEQ multiplex PCR. The repertoire holds approximately 100,000 clones, with under 90% as singletons. All patients were mismatch repair deficient, assessed by either PCR or immunohistochemistry. Worth noting for this clone: Its specificity is not known.

Broader study findings: Tumor-resident clones, often undetectable pretreatment in blood, expanded then contracted after pembrolizumab.

The CDR3 spans 14 residues. V was cut by 1 base and J by 0 bases, with 4 bases left in between. Germline lookup yields CDR1 LGHNT and CDR2 FRNRAP. Specimen: peripheral blood, collected 36 weeks after starting pembrolizumab. J is TRBJ1-3 and V is TRBV12-5; D unresolved. The sequence was collected from an adult with mismatch repair-deficient cancer. CDR3 DNA: TGTGCTAGTGGTTTGGACCTCTCTGGAAACACCATATATTTT. This gives the protein CASGLDLSGNTIYF.